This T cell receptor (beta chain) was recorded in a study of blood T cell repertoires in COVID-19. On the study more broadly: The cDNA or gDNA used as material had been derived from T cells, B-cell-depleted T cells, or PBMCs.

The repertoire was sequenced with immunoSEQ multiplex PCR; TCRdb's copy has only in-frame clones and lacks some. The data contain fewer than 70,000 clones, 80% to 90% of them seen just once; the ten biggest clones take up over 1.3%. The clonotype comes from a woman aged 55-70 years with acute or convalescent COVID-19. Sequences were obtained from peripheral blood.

The CDR3 sequence is CASRVGGQPQHF. The DNA of the CDR3 is TGTGCCAGCCGTGTCGGGGGACAGCCCCAGCATTTT. This rearrangement joins TRBV2 to TRBJ1-5; TRBD1 is a possible D gene (5 bases). Germline V gene data show CDR1 as SNHLY and CDR2 as FYNNEI. The CDR3 totals 12 residues. With 8 bases removed from V and 7 bases from J, the gap between germline ends came to 12 bases.